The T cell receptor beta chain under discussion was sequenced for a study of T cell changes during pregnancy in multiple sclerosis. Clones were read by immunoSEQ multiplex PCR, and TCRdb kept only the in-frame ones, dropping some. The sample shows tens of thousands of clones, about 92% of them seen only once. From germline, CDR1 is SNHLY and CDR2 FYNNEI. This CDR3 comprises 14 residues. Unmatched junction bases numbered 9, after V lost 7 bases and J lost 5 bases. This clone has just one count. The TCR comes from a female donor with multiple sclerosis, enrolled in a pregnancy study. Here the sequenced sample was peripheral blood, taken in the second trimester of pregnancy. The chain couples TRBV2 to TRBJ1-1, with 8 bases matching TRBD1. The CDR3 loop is CASTPDRVTTEAFF. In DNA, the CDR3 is TGTGCCAGCACCCCGGACAGGGTAACGACTGAAGCTTTCTTT.